This T cell receptor (beta chain) came from a study of CD8 T cells in ankylosing spondylitis. Study-wide results and caveats: As reported, disease-linked clones showed significant enrichment in matched ankylosing spondylitis synovial fluid. Disease-associated clonotypes exhibited CD8+ identity and were relatively infrequent in peripheral blood. It appeared that ankylosing spondylitis blood was characterized by a TCR beta motif of about 8 highly homologous variants.

TCRdb used MiXCR to reprocess the 5' RACE reads, holding one entry per CDR3 protein. This table holds fewer than 450,000 distinct CDR3 sequences, roughly 18% found once. A word on this clonotype: The antigen is undetermined.

V lost 7 bases and J lost 4; bases outside the gene matches: 9. CDR3 size: 15 residues. Germline lookup yields CDR1 KGHDR and CDR2 SFDVKD. The chain combines TRBV24-1 with TRBJ1-1; 9 bases line up with TRBD1. This TCR came from a male donor with ankylosing spondylitis. The sequencing sample was made of blood, either unsorted or a sorted T cell fraction (not recorded which). CDR3 protein: CATSASGQGPTEAFF. As DNA, the CDR3 is TGTGCCACCAGCGCCTCGGGACAGGGCCCCACTGAAGCTTTCTTT.